This T cell receptor (beta chain) was found in a study of Graves' ophthalmopathy and Graves' hyperthyroidism. Study-wide results and limits: Ophthalmopathy progression cases were predicted by the model with roughly 64% sensitivity and around 72% specificity.

Transcripts of RNA were the source for amplifying TCR beta CDR3 regions. Investigators did first-round RT-PCR with HTBI primers, then second-round multiplex PCR. Using its own MiXCR run on the multiplex PCR reads, TCRdb lists one record per CDR3 protein. This sample has about 400,000 distinct CDR3 sequences; around 21% occur once, and the top ten carry approximately 3%. At least ten counts were recorded for this clonotype. The antigen is unknown. One end of the junction fails to match germline, which may point to a read error. Germline V gene lookup returns CDR1 SGHTA and CDR2 FQGNSA. This CDR3 is 15 amino acids long.

This receptor was taken from a woman aged 18 to 35 with stable Graves' hyperthyroidism. Sequencing was done on a sample of peripheral blood. The V call is TRBV7-2, the J call TRBJ2-5; 14 nucleotides align to TRBD2. The CDR3 spells CASNRQAGLAGELHF. The CDR3 DNA sequence: TGTGCCAGCAACCGTCAAGCGGGACTAGCGGGAGAATTGCACTTC.